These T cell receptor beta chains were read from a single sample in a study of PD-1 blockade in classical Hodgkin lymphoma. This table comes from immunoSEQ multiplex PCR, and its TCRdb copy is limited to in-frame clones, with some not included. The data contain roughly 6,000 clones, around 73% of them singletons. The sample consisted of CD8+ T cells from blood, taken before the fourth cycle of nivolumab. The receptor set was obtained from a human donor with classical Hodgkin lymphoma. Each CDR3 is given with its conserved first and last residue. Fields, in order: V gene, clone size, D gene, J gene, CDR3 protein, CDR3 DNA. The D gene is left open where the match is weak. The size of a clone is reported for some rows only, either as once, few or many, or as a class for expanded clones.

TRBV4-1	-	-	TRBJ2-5	CASSQGWGVQETQYF	TGCGCCAGCAGCCAAGGGTGGGGGGTGCAAGAGACCCAGTACTTC
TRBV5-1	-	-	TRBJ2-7	CASSPADSYEQYF	TGCGCCAGCAGCCCGGCAGACTCCTACGAGCAGTACTTC
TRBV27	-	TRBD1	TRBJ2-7	CASSPGGEQYF	TGTGCCAGCAGCCCAGGGGGTGAGCAGTACTTC
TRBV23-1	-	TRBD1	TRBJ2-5	CASSQSRTGGLETQYF	TGCGCCAGCAGTCAATCGCGGACAGGGGGTCTAGAGACCCAGTACTTC
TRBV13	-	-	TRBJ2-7	CASSLRFGQVSYEQYF	TGTGCCAGCAGCTTAAGGTTCGGTCAGGTCTCCTACGAGCAGTACTTC
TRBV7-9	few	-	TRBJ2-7	CASSLVPYEQYF	TGTGCCAGCAGCTTAGTACCTTACGAGCAGTACTTC
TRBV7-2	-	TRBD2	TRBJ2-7	CASSYLAGANYEQYF	TGTGCCAGCAGCTACCTAGCGGGGGCGAACTACGAGCAGTACTTC
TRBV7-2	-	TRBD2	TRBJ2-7	CASGGGSLRENEQYF	TGTGCCAGCGGCGGGGGTTCCTTGCGCGAGAACGAGCAGTACTTC
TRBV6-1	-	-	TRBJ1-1	CASKNLNTEAFF	TGTGCCAGCAAGAACCTGAACACTGAAGCTTTCTTT
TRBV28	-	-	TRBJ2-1	CASSFGWGDYNEQFF	TGTGCCAGCAGTTTCGGGTGGGGGGACTACAATGAGCAGTTCTTC
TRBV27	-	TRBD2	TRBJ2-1	CASSFLAGHYNEQFF	TGTGCCAGCAGTTTCCTAGCGGGACACTACAATGAGCAGTTCTTC
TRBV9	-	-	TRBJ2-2	CASSARRTNTGELFF	TGTGCCAGCAGCGCCAGACGGACTAACACCGGGGAGCTGTTTTTT
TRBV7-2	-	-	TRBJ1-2	CASSLSRRIKGNYGYTF	TGTGCCAGCAGCTTATCGCGAAGGATTAAGGGGAACTATGGCTACACCTTC
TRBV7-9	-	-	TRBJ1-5	CASSHTGGGDQPQHF	TGTGCCAGCAGCCATACGGGGGGTGGAGATCAGCCCCAGCATTTT
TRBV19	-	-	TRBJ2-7	CASSMRDGTYEQYF	TGTGCCAGTAGTATGCGGGACGGTACCTACGAGCAGTACTTC
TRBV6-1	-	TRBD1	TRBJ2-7	CASSEYLRDRGGEQYF	TGTGCCAGCAGTGAATATCTCCGGGACAGGGGTGGCGAGCAGTACTTC
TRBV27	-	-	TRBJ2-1	CASSLFKGGNEQFF	TGTGCCAGCAGTTTATTTAAGGGCGGCAACGAGCAGTTCTTC
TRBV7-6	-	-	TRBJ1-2	CASSLETGSYGYTF	TGTGCCAGCAGCTTAGAGACAGGATCCTATGGCTACACCTTC
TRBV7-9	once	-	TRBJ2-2	CASSLSENTGELFF	TGTGCCAGCAGCTTATCTGAGAACACCGGGGAGCTGTTTTTT
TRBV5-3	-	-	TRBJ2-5	CASSSGPEQETQYF	TGTGCCAGCAGCTCGGGGCCGGAACAAGAGACCCAGTACTTC
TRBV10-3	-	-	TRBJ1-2	CAISESLDSVRYYGYTF	TGTGCCATCAGTGAGTCCCTGGACAGTGTTAGGTACTATGGCTACACCTTC
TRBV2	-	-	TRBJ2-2	CASLRLVGGGELFF	TGTGCCAGCTTAAGACTAGTTGGAGGCGGGGAGCTGTTTTTT
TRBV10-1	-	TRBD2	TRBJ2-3	CASSESPTSARSTDTQYF	TGCGCCAGCAGTGAGTCCCCGACTAGCGCTCGATCCACAGATACGCAGTATTTT
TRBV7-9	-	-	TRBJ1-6	CASSDPQGLRGSPLHF	TGTGCCAGCAGCGACCCCCAGGGGCTGAGGGGTTCACCCCTCCACTTT
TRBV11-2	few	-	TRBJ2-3	CASSLELVVDRTDTQYF	TGTGCCAGCAGCTTAGAACTGGTTGTCGACCGCACAGATACGCAGTATTTT
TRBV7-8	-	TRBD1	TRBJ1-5	CASSDRTGGLNQPQHF	TGTGCCAGCAGCGACCGGACAGGGGGCCTCAATCAGCCCCAGCATTTT
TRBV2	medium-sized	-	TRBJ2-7	CASREGIYEQYF	TGTGCCAGCAGAGAAGGAATTTACGAGCAGTACTTC
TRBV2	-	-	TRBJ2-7	CASNSRLGHYEQYF	TGTGCCAGCAATTCCCGCCTCGGACACTACGAGCAGTACTTC
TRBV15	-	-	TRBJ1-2	CATSRGGAGYGYTF	TGTGCCACCAGCAGAGGGGGGGCAGGCTATGGCTACACCTTC
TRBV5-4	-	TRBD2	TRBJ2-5	CASSLGPLAGGRETQYF	TGTGCCAGCAGCTTGGGGCCCCTAGCGGGAGGGCGAGAGACCCAGTACTTC
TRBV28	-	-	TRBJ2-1	CATEGVSRPKAWNEQFF	TGTGCCACCGAAGGGGTATCCCGACCCAAGGCGTGGAATGAGCAGTTCTTC
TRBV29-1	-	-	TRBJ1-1	CSVDGAPNTEAFF	TGCAGCGTTGATGGGGCCCCGAACACTGAAGCTTTCTTT
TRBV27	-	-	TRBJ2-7	CASSLRTEPLEQYF	TGTGCCAGCAGTCTCCGGACGGAACCACTCGAGCAGTACTTC
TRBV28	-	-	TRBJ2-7	CASSFSALGEQYF	TGTGCCAGCAGTTTCTCGGCACTAGGAGAGCAGTACTTC
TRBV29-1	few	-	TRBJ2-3	CSVDTGIRLTDTQYF	TGCAGCGTTGATACCGGGATTCGACTCACAGATACGCAGTATTTT
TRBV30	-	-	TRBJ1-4	CAWSEGRQFDEKLFF	TGTGCCTGGAGTGAGGGTCGGCAGTTCGATGAAAAACTGTTTTTT
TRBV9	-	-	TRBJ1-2	CASSVEGGPNYGYTF	TGTGCCAGCAGCGTAGAAGGGGGACCAAACTATGGCTACACCTTC
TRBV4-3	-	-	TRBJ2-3	CASSSPSSDTQYF	TGCGCCAGCAGCTCCCCTAGCTCAGATACGCAGTATTTT
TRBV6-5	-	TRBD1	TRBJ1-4	CASSKGAIGEKLFF	TGTGCCAGCAGTAAGGGGGCGATCGGGGAAAAACTGTTTTTT
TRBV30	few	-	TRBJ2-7	CAWSVGAIYEQYF	TGTGCCTGGAGTGTGGGCGCTATCTACGAGCAGTACTTC
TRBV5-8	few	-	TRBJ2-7	CASSLRPYEQYF	TGTGCCAGCAGCCTACGTCCCTACGAGCAGTACTTC
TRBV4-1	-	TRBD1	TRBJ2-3	CASSPTGEWGTDTQYF	TGCGCCAGCAGCCCCACAGGGGAATGGGGCACAGATACGCAGTATTTT
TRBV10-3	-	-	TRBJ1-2	CAISESIQINYGYTF	TGTGCCATCAGTGAGTCGATACAGATCAACTATGGCTACACCTTC
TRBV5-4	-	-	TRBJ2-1	CASSGVGGPLWEQFF	TGTGCCAGCAGCGGGGTGGGGGGTCCCCTATGGGAGCAGTTCTTC
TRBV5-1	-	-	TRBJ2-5	CASSLFGGPTIQETQYF	TGCGCCAGCAGCTTGTTCGGGGGACCAACAATCCAAGAGACCCAGTACTTC
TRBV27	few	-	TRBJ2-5	CASGLKETQYF	TGTGCCAGCGGATTAAAAGAGACCCAGTACTTC
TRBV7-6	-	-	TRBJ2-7	CASSRDMNEQYF	TGTGCCAGCAGCCGGGACATGAACGAGCAGTACTTC
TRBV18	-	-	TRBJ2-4	CASSPPLVAKNIQYF	TGTGCCAGCTCACCACCCCTAGTAGCCAAAAACATTCAGTACTTC
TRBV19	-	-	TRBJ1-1	CASSIVLNTEAFF	TGTGCCAGTAGTATAGTTCTGAACACTGAAGCTTTCTTT
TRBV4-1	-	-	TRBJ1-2	CASSQVGLLAYGYTF	TGCGCCAGCAGCCAAGTAGGGTTGCTAGCCTATGGCTACACCTTC
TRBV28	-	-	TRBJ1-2	CASSSPGRNYGYTF	TGTGCCAGCAGTTCCCCGGGCAGAAACTATGGCTACACCTTC
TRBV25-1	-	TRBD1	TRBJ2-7	CASSERDRRGEQYF	TGTGCCAGCAGTGAACGGGACAGGAGAGGCGAGCAGTACTTC
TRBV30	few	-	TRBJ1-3	CAWKRSGNTIYF	TGTGCCTGGAAAAGGAGTGGAAACACCATATATTTT
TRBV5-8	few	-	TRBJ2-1	CASSLGLGEQFF	TGTGCCAGCAGCTTAGGGTTAGGTGAGCAGTTCTTC